One sample yielded the 30 T cell receptor beta chains listed below, sequenced in a study of T cell changes during pregnancy in multiple sclerosis. Sequenced by immunoSEQ multiplex PCR; TCRdb stores in-frame clones only, minus some. Of over 50,000 clones listed, more than 75% were seen once; the top ten hold 5.3%. The specimen sequenced was peripheral blood from another person, used as feeder cells. These TCRs come from a human donor whose cells served as feeder cells for cultures in a pregnancy study.

The rearrangement joins TRBV7-2 to TRBJ1-4; D ambiguous. The CDR3 is 14 residues long. Per germline, CDR1 SGHTA and CDR2 FQGNSA. Between the trimmed V and J ends, which lost 2 bases and 4 bases, there was a span of 8 bases. The CDR3 DNA follows: TGTGCCAGCAGCTTATCTACAGATAATGAAAAACTGTTTTTT. This encodes CASSLSTDNEKLFF.

The chain uses TRBV5-1 and TRBJ1-2, with 7 positions matching TRBD1. The V segment lost 0 bases and the J segment 8 bases; nucleotides outside the gene matches: 1. The CDR3 covers 12 residues. Germline lookup yields CDR1 SGHRS and CDR2 YFSETQ. CDR3 in amino acids: CASSLGQGGYTF. The CDR3 nucleotides are TGCGCCAGCAGCTTGGGACAGGGCGGCTACACCTTC.

This chain links TRBV19 with TRBJ1-1; a possible D gene is TRBD1 (6 bases). This CDR3 is 15 amino acids long. Germline CDR1 reads LNHDA; CDR2 reads SQIVND (reference sequence). V was shortened by 3 bases and J by 3 bases, with 14 bases between the two germline ends. The CDR3 DNA sequence: TGTGCCAGTAGTATGAGACAGGTAGGAGACACTGAAGCTTTCTTT. Translating it yields CASSMRQVGDTEAFF.

The rearrangement uses TRBV4-1 and TRBJ1-2; the D is unclear. Germline values: CDR1 MGHRA, CDR2 YSYEKL. This CDR3 comprises 15 residues. V was trimmed by 0 bases and J by 0 bases, leaving 8 bases between them. CDR3 region: CASSQDWGSNYGYTF. In nucleotides, the CDR3 is TGCGCCAGCAGCCAAGATTGGGGTTCTAACTATGGCTACACCTTC.

This clone turned up a few times. The chain combines TRBV7-9 with TRBJ2-7; perhaps TRBD2 as D (6 bases). The length of the CDR3 is 13 residues. Trimming stripped 5 bases from V and 5 bases from J, with 13 bases between. Germline lookup yields CDR1 SEHNR and CDR2 FQNEAQ (reference sequence). This CDR3 is CASSTTGLDEQYF. The CDR3 nucleotides read TGTGCCAGCAGCACAACGGGACTGGACGAGCAGTACTTC.

The J gene is TRBJ2-3, the V gene TRBV5-1; D remains unclear. The CDR3 consists of 16 residues. Trimming took off 0 bases at V and 0 bases at J, with 11 bases between the two ends. The germline CDR1 and CDR2 sequences are SGHRS and YFSETQ. This CDR3 is CASSLAVAESTDTQYF. CDR3 DNA: TGCGCCAGCAGCTTGGCGGTAGCAGAAAGCACAGATACGCAGTATTTT.

The V call is TRBV4-1, the J call TRBJ2-3; 7 nucleotides agree with TRBD2. Trimming cost V 1 base and J 2 bases; bases outside gene matches: 6. CDR1 and CDR2 (germline): MGHRA, YSYEKL. CDR3 length: 16 amino acids. The CDR3 coding sequence is TGCGCCAGCAGCCAAGGTCCTAGCGGATACACAGATACGCAGTATTTT. It specifies CASSQGPSGYTDTQYF.

The chain is built from TRBV28 and TRBJ1-5; D perhaps matches TRBD1 (6 bases). The CDR3 length is 16 residues. Between the trimmed V and J ends, which lost 1 base and 7 bases, there was a span of 17 bases. Germline lookup yields CDR1 MDHEN and CDR2 SYDVKM. The CDR3 loop reads CASSLFAGAGGQPQHF. CDR3 in DNA: TGTGCCAGCAGTTTATTCGCGGGGGCCGGTGGACAGCCCCAGCATTTT.

This chain uses TRBV4-3 with TRBJ2-1, with no clear D. Looked up from germline, CDR1 is LGHNA and CDR2 is YSLEER. The CDR3 totals 15 residues. V lost 0 bases and J 0 bases, leaving 6 bases between the germline ends. As DNA, the CDR3 is TGCGCCAGCAGCCAAGATATGGGCTCCTACAATGAGCAGTTCTTC. Protein sequence: CASSQDMGSYNEQFF.

The rearrangement links TRBV6-5 to TRBJ1-3; weak D call: TRBD1 (6 bases). This CDR3 spans 14 amino acids. V was cut by 8 bases and J by 1 base, with 12 bases left in between. Per germline, CDR1 MNHEY and CDR2 SVGAGI. The CDR3 sequence is CASSGGGSGNTIYF. The DNA of the CDR3 is TGTGCCAGCTCCGGGGGCGGGTCTGGAAACACCATATATTTT.

This chain connects TRBV5-1 to TRBJ2-3, with 8 bases lining up with TRBD1. V lost 6 bases and J lost 2; bases outside the gene matches: 5. There are 14 residues in the CDR3. The V gene's germline CDR1 is SGHRS and CDR2 YFSETQ. CDR3 nucleotide sequence: TGCGCCAGCATCGACAGGGGAGACACAGATACGCAGTATTTT. It translates to CASIDRGDTDTQYF.

The rearrangement links TRBV5-1 to TRBJ2-5; D remains unclear. The germline V gene has CDR1 SGHRS and CDR2 YFSETQ. This CDR3 has 14 residues. V dropped 5 bases and J dropped 2 bases, with 13 bases sitting between them. The CDR3 DNA reads as TGCGCCAGCAGGTCAAGTGACACACAAGAGACCCAGTACTTC. It yields the protein CASRSSDTQETQYF.

J is TRBJ1-6 and V is TRBV27; D possibly corresponds to TRBD1 (6 bases). Germline assignment: CDR1 MNHEY and CDR2 SMNVEV (reference sequence). V was clipped by 5 bases and J by 7 bases, with 18 bases between them. The CDR3 has 16 amino acids. The chain's CDR3 is CASSTTRGGRNSPLHF. The CDR3 DNA sequence: TGTGCCAGCAGTACGACTAGGGGGGGGCGCAATTCACCCCTCCACTTT.

V usage is TRBV5-1 and J usage is TRBJ2-2, with D perhaps TRBD1 or TRBD2 (5 bases each). Germline lookup yields CDR1 SGHRS and CDR2 YFSETQ. The CDR3 is 15 residues long. Trimming stripped 1 base from V and 4 bases from J, with 11 bases between. CDR3 sequence reads: CASSLTLGPTGELFF. CDR3 coding DNA: TGCGCCAGCAGCTTGACCTTGGGACCCACCGGGGAGCTGTTTTTT.

The chain has TRBV28 and TRBJ2-4; D may be TRBD1 (6 bases). The CDR3 is 14 amino acids. Trimming removed 5 bases from V and 13 bases from J, with 21 bases in between. Germline CDR1 is MDHEN and CDR2 is SYDVKM. The DNA for the CDR3 is TGTGCCAGCAGTCCCCCGCCCAGGGGCAGGTCCCAGTACTTC. Amino acids: CASSPPPRGRSQYF.

The CDR3 coding sequence is TGTGCCAGCAGCCGATCTGGGGCCAACGTCCTGACTTTC. Translated, it gives CASSRSGANVLTF. The chain couples TRBV25-1 to TRBJ2-6; D ambiguous. CDR1 and CDR2 (germline): MGHDK, SYGVNS. This CDR3 has 13 residues. Trimming removed 6 bases from V and 1 base from J, with 4 bases in between.

This chain joins TRBV7-7 and TRBJ1-3, with D uncertain. V was pared by 5 bases and J by 6 bases, with 17 bases between. Germline V gives CDR1 SSHAT, CDR2 FNYEAQ (reference sequence). CDR3 length equals 15 residues. CDR3 sequence: CASSPKDLVENTIYF. CDR3 sequence (DNA): TGTGCCAGCAGCCCGAAGGACCTTGTTGAAAACACCATATATTTT.

V is TRBV21-1 and J is TRBJ1-2; TRBD1, the table's D call, was not compared with the DNA. TRBV21-1 has pseudogene status. The CDR3 contains 18 residues. CDR3 DNA: TGTGCCAGCAGCAAAGCGCCGACAGGGGGCGTTGTGACAACTGGCTACACCTTC. As protein: CASSKAPTGGVVTTGYTF.

The CDR3 bases are TGTGCCTCCCTTAGGGGGAGCACAGATACGCAGTATTTT. The encoded protein is CASLRGSTDTQYF. This chain joins TRBV11-2 and TRBJ2-3; weak D call: TRBD1 (6 bases). The germline V gene has CDR1 SGHAT and CDR2 FQNNGV. The V end was cut by 11 bases, the J end by 0 bases, with 12 bases between. This CDR3 spans 13 amino acids.

V and J are TRBV19 and TRBJ1-1; 9 bases are a match to TRBD1. This CDR3 is built from 16 residues. CDR1 is LNHDA, CDR2 SQIVND, per germline (reference sequence). V shed 4 bases and J 1 base; nucleotides not matched to a gene: 7. Written as DNA, the CDR3 is TGTGCCAGTAGTAGGGACAGGGTCCCCCAGAACACTGAAGCTTTCTTT. Protein product: CASSRDRVPQNTEAFF.

The chain recombines TRBV5-1 with TRBJ1-1, with 7 bases that match TRBD1. The CDR3 totals 14 residues. V was clipped by 4 bases and J by 3 bases; unmatched bases: 6. In germline, CDR1 is SGHRS, CDR2 YFSETQ. The CDR3 coding sequence is TGCGCCAGCAGCATAGGGGACAGAGACACTGAAGCTTTCTTT. The encoded protein is CASSIGDRDTEAFF.

In nucleotides, the CDR3 is TGCGCCAGCAGTCATGGAGGGGGACAGGGCCCCTCTGGAAACACCATATATTTT. Amino acid sequence: CASSHGGGQGPSGNTIYF. The V gene is TRBV23-1, the J gene TRBJ1-3, with 9 bases matching TRBD1. TRBV23-1 qualifies as an ORF whose function is uncertain. The CDR3 contains 18 residues. V gave up 3 bases and J gave up 0 bases; unmatched junction bases: 9.

The chain combines TRBV11-2 with TRBJ2-1; 7 bases map to TRBD2. The V segment lost 4 bases and the J segment 4 bases; nucleotides outside the gene matches: 10. Germline CDR1 reads SGHAT; CDR2 reads FQNNGV. This CDR3 spans 16 amino acids. CDR3 protein: CASSSERGQKYNEQFF. In DNA, the CDR3 is TGTGCCAGCAGCTCAGAGCGGGGCCAGAAGTACAATGAGCAGTTCTTC.

V is TRBV27 and J is TRBJ1-1, with D unclear. Germline CDR1 MNHEY, CDR2 SMNVEV (reference sequence). The CDR3 extends over 14 amino acids. V was shortened by 2 bases and J by 1 base, with 8 bases between the two germline ends. DNA for the CDR3: TGTGCCAGCAGTTTAATAGCAGGGAACACTGAAGCTTTCTTT. Its translation is CASSLIAGNTEAFF.

This rearrangement joins TRBV7-2 to TRBJ1-2, with TRBD1 matching 7 bases. CDR3 length: 17 amino acids. Looked up from germline, CDR1 is SGHTA and CDR2 is FQGNSA. J gave up 0 bases and V 2 bases, and 9 bases lay outside the gene matches. CDR3 in amino acids: CASSLRPGGQTNYGYTF. CDR3 nucleotide sequence: TGTGCCAGCAGCTTAAGGCCAGGGGGTCAAACTAACTATGGCTACACCTTC.

The chain employs TRBV5-6 and TRBJ2-1; D possibly matches TRBD1 or TRBD2 (6 bases each). V was clipped by 0 bases and J by 4 bases, with 14 bases between them. This CDR3 region has 16 residues. CDR1 and CDR2 (germline): SGHDT, YYEEEE. The CDR3 loop is CASSLVGGRNYNEQFF. CDR3 DNA sequence: TGTGCCAGCAGCTTGGTAGGGGGGAGGAATTACAATGAGCAGTTCTTC.

The rearrangement uses TRBV9 and TRBJ1-1; D might be TRBD1 (6 bases). Trimming left V 2 bases short and J 6 bases short, with 11 bases between. Germline V gene lookup returns CDR1 SGDLS and CDR2 YYNGEE. The CDR3 totals 13 residues. CDR3 amino acids: CASSVQGGAEAFF. The CDR3 DNA reads TGTGCCAGCAGCGTCCAAGGGGGAGCTGAAGCTTTCTTT.

This clone was picked up one time. The chain employs TRBV15 and TRBJ1-4, with 7 bases fitting TRBD1. The CDR3 covers 14 residues. Germline CDR1 is LNHNV and CDR2 is YYDKDF (reference sequence). V gave up 8 bases and J gave up 5 bases; unmatched junction bases: 8. Here the CDR3 reads CATSLGTANEKLFF. The CDR3 region has the DNA TGTGCCACCTCTCTCGGGACAGCAAATGAAAAACTGTTTTTT.

Only a few counts were recorded for this clone. V usage is TRBV29-1 and J usage is TRBJ2-7, with D uncertain. The V and J ends lost 6 bases and 4 bases respectively, with 7 bases between them. Germline CDR1 and CDR2: SQVTM and ANQGSEA. This CDR3 is 10 amino acids long. CDR3 nucleotide sequence: TGCAGCGTACGCAGTTACGAGCAGTACTTC. As protein: CSVRSYEQYF.

The chain employs TRBV7-9 and TRBJ2-2; tentatively, D is TRBD2 (5 bases). The CDR3 totals 15 residues. V gave up 5 bases and J gave up 4 bases, with 14 bases separating them. Germline loops: CDR1 SEHNR, CDR2 FQNEAQ (reference sequence). This CDR3 reads CASSPSGISTGELFF. The CDR3 DNA sequence: TGTGCCAGCAGCCCCTCCGGGATTAGCACCGGGGAGCTGTTTTTT.